Listed here are 29 T cell receptor beta chains from one sample, sequenced in a study of beta chain features in type 1 diabetes. Every bit of the isolated RNA underwent reverse transcription, so sequencing read expressed TCRB transcripts. Here immunoSEQ multiplex PCR was the method, and the copy in TCRdb shows in-frame clones only, minus some. The sample comprises 810,000 or so clones, about a sixth of which are singletons, and around 0.02% rests with the top ten. Sequenced: naive CD4+ T cells from blood. The receptor source for this set is a woman younger than 35 in good health.

The chain is built from TRBV2 and TRBJ2-7; no definite D call. This CDR3 is built from 12 residues. The V end lost 7 bases, the J end lost 4 bases, and 11 bases lay between the germline ends. Germline V CDR1 and CDR2: SNHLY, FYNNEI. The CDR3 loop reads CASIVSAYEQYF. The CDR3 DNA is TGTGCCAGCATAGTTTCGGCGTACGAGCAGTACTTC.

This sequence joins TRBV28 and TRBJ2-2; 10 bases are a match to TRBD1. Germline-derived CDR1 and CDR2 are MDHEN and SYDVKM. The CDR3 consists of 14 residues. With V trimmed by 7 bases and J by 6 bases, 5 bases remained unmatched. The CDR3 nucleotides read TGTGCCAGCAAAACCGGGACAGGGGCCGGGGAGCTGTTTTTT. It specifies CASKTGTGAGELFF.

The chain links TRBV27 to TRBJ2-5; D gene uncertain. Germline V gives CDR1 MNHEY, CDR2 SMNVEV (reference sequence). V lost 8 bases and J 5 bases, leaving 12 bases between the germline ends. The CDR3 loop spans 12 amino acids. The CDR3 spells CASGRLGETQYF. The CDR3 region has the DNA TGTGCCAGCGGAAGACTGGGGGAGACCCAGTACTTC.

The sample holds a few counts of this clone. CDR3 amino acids: CASSLHHRGGYGYTF. The CDR3 bases are TGTGCCAGCAGCTTGCATCACCGGGGAGGCTATGGCTACACCTTC. This rearrangement joins TRBV5-6 to TRBJ1-2; D is unclear. V was shortened by 1 base and J by 4 bases, with 14 bases between the two germline ends. The CDR3 contains 15 residues. Germline values: CDR1 SGHDT, CDR2 YYEEEE.

This clone was counted at least ten times. The chain couples TRBV28 to TRBJ2-1; 13 nucleotides match TRBD2. Germline CDR1 reads MDHEN; CDR2 reads SYDVKM. J gave up 8 bases and V 3 bases, and 4 bases lay outside the gene matches. The CDR3 covers 15 residues. CDR3 in amino acids: CASSLVLAGGYEQFF. Written as DNA, the CDR3 is TGTGCCAGCAGTTTGGTACTAGCGGGAGGGTATGAGCAGTTCTTC.

This clone has more than one count but fewer than ten. The V and J genes are TRBV4-3 and TRBJ2-1, with 12 bases matching TRBD2. CDR3 size: 16 residues. V shed 5 bases and J 7 bases; nucleotides not matched to a gene: 9. Germline assignment: CDR1 LGHNA and CDR2 YSLEER. CDR3 bases: TGCGCCAGCAGCGTCAGCCTAGCGGGAGGGGGGAATGAGCAGTTCTTC. It is translated as CASSVSLAGGGNEQFF.

Only a few counts were recorded for this clone. The chain combines TRBV7-2 with TRBJ2-3, with D possibly matching TRBD2 (5 bases). The CDR3 contains 14 residues. V gave up 5 bases and J gave up 1 base, with 10 bases separating them. Germline CDR1 and CDR2: SGHTA and FQGNSA. In DNA, the CDR3 is TGTGCCAGCAGCACTAGGCGGGGCACAGATACGCAGTATTTT. Translation gives CASSTRRGTDTQYF.

This clone was recorded a few times. The CDR3 DNA reads as TGTGCCAGCAGCGCTACAGGGTACTATGGCTACACCTTC. Residues: CASSATGYYGYTF. V usage is TRBV5-6 and J usage is TRBJ1-2, with a weak D call TRBD1 (6 bases). This CDR3 comprises 13 residues. The germline V gene has CDR1 SGHDT and CDR2 YYEEEE. Trimming removed 4 bases from V and 3 bases from J, with 10 bases in between.

The rearrangement joins TRBV7-9 to TRBJ1-2; tentatively, D is TRBD1 (5 bases). The germline V gene encodes CDR1 SEHNR and CDR2 FQNEAQ (reference sequence). The CDR3 covers 13 residues. V was trimmed by 7 bases and J by 2 bases, leaving 11 bases between them. CDR3 protein: CASTMGGNYGYTF. CDR3 DNA sequence: TGTGCCAGCACTATGGGGGGGAACTATGGCTACACCTTC.

V is TRBV19 and J is TRBJ1-1, with TRBD1 identical over 7 bases. The CDR3 is 14 amino acids. V gave up 6 bases and J gave up 4 bases; unmatched junction bases: 8. Germline V gene sequence: CDR1 LNHDA, CDR2 SQIVND (reference sequence). In DNA form, the CDR3 reads TGTGCCAGTAGCCCAGTCAAGGGGGCCACTGAAGCTTTCTTT. This translates into CASSPVKGATEAFF. Combining the CDR3 with reference TRBV19 and TRBJ1-1 gives the whole variable domain DGGITQSPKYLFRKEGQNVTLSCEQNLNHDAMYWYRQDPGQGLRLIYYSQIVNDFQKGDIAEGYSVSREKKESFPLTVTSAQKNPTAFYLCASSPVKGATEAFFGQGTRLTVV.

This clone was seen only a few times. The CDR3 loop is CASSLGREDEQFF. CDR3 nucleotide sequence: TGCGCCAGCAGCTTGGGCAGGGAGGATGAGCAGTTCTTC. The genes are TRBV5-1 and TRBJ2-7; D possibly corresponds to TRBD2 (6 bases). The DNA end is more similar to TRBJ2-1, so the J call may be wrong. The CDR3 is 13 amino acids. CDR1 SGHRS and CDR2 YFSETQ come from the germline V gene.

The chain carries TRBV7-9 and TRBJ1-5; D is undetermined. Trimming shortened V by 2 bases and J by 0 bases, and 5 bases separated the two germline ends. Germline V gene data show CDR1 as SEHNR and CDR2 as FQNEAQ (reference sequence). This CDR3 is built from 14 residues. The CDR3 sequence is CASSLQSSNQPQHF. The DNA of the CDR3 is TGTGCCAGCAGCTTACAATCTAGCAATCAGCCCCAGCATTTT.

This clone showed up just a few times. This chain links TRBV18 with TRBJ2-7, with 10 bases lining up with TRBD1. This CDR3 is built from 15 residues. J lost 4 bases, V lost 3 bases, and 6 bases had no gene match. Germline lookup yields CDR1 KGHSH and CDR2 LQKENI. Here the CDR3 reads CASSPKGQGGYEQYF. In DNA, the CDR3 is TGTGCCAGCTCACCGAAAGGACAGGGGGGGTACGAGCAGTACTTC.

The table lists this clone with a few counts. The chain joins TRBV10-3 to TRBJ2-7; 7 bases map to TRBD1. The CDR3 is made up of 14 amino acids. Trimming took 5 bases from V and 1 from J; bases not matched to a gene: 5. Germline V CDR1 and CDR2: ENHRY, SYGVKD. The CDR3 reads CAISYGQESYEQYF. As DNA, the CDR3 is TGTGCCATCAGTTATGGACAGGAGTCCTACGAGCAGTACTTC.

In its sample, this clone was seen a few times. This chain links TRBV5-4 with TRBJ2-7; either TRBD1 or TRBD2 may supply D (5 bases each). V dropped 4 bases and J dropped 6 bases, with 20 bases sitting between them. The CDR3 contains 15 residues. Germline V gene sequence: CDR1 SGHNT, CDR2 YYREEE (reference sequence). DNA for the CDR3: TGTGCCAGCAGCCCAGACCTCCGGGACGACTCCGAGCAGTACTTC. Translated: CASSPDLRDDSEQYF.

This clone was seen a handful of times. In the same sample, other DNA sequences code for this CDR3. This sequence joins TRBV6-6 and TRBJ2-6, with D possibly TRBD2 on 7 matching bases. Trimming stripped 6 bases from V and 7 bases from J, with 19 bases between. The CDR3 consists of 16 residues. Germline CDR1 reads MNHNY; CDR2 reads SVGAGI (reference sequence). The CDR3 reads CASSGGRPGRANVLTF. For the CDR3, the DNA is TGTGCCAGCAGCGGGGGGCGGCCGGGTAGAGCCAACGTCCTGACTTTC.

The CDR3 here is CASSYRTGTGNEKLFF. The CDR3 nucleotides are TGTGCCAGCAGTTACCGGACCGGGACAGGGAATGAAAAACTGTTTTTT. J is TRBJ1-4 and V is TRBV6-5, with 9 bases identical to TRBD1. With V trimmed by 2 bases and J by 5 bases, 6 bases remained unmatched. The CDR3 contains 16 residues. Germline-derived CDR1 and CDR2 are MNHEY and SVGAGI.

This clone came up a few times. The rearrangement links TRBV29-1 to TRBJ2-7; 7 bases map to TRBD1. Unmatched junction bases numbered 9, after V lost 7 bases and J lost 3 bases. The CDR3 covers 13 residues. Germline lookup yields CDR1 SQVTM and CDR2 ANQGSEA. The CDR3 coding sequence is TGCAGCGCATCACGGGACAGCCGCTACGAGCAGTACTTC. Encoded protein: CSASRDSRYEQYF.

This clone was seen a single time. The chain couples TRBV19 to TRBJ2-5; weak D call: TRBD2 (5 bases). The germline gives CDR1 LNHDA, CDR2 SQIVND (reference sequence). Trimming removed 5 bases at V and 4 bases at J, with 14 bases between. CDR3 length equals 14 residues. The CDR3 region is CASSVKSRAETQYF. The DNA for the CDR3 is TGTGCCAGTAGTGTCAAGTCGAGGGCAGAGACCCAGTACTTC. The complete variable domain, with remaining parts taken from reference TRBV19 and TRBJ2-5, reads DGGITQSPKYLFRKEGQNVTLSCEQNLNHDAMYWYRQDPGQGLRLIYYSQIVNDFQKGDIAEGYSVSREKKESFPLTVTSAQKNPTAFYLCASSVKSRAETQYFGPGTRLLVL.

The rearrangement joins TRBV11-2 to TRBJ2-1; D gene unclear. The germline V and J ends were trimmed by 1 base and 4 bases, with 11 bases remaining between them. This CDR3 contains 15 residues. Germline V CDR1 and CDR2: SGHAT, FQNNGV. CDR3 in DNA: TGTGCCAGCAGCTTAGTTGCCAACACATACAATGAGCAGTTCTTC. Translation gives CASSLVANTYNEQFF.

This clone was found a few times. V usage is TRBV4-3 and J usage is TRBJ1-2, with 10 bases fitting TRBD1. The trim removed 4 bases at V and 4 bases at J, leaving 9 bases unmatched. Germline-derived CDR1 and CDR2 are LGHNA and YSLEER. The CDR3 length is 16 residues. The CDR3 DNA follows: TGCGCCAGCAGCCCGGCCCCGGGACAGGGGTTCTATGGCTACACCTTC. This gives the protein CASSPAPGQGFYGYTF.

The chain employs TRBV19 and TRBJ2-3, with a possible D match to TRBD1 (6 bases). Per germline, CDR1 LNHDA and CDR2 SQIVND (reference sequence). V was shortened by 6 bases and J by 8 bases, with 18 bases between the two germline ends. CDR3 length: 14 residues. The CDR3 here is CASRVGAGWGTQYF. In DNA, the CDR3 is TGTGCCAGTAGGGTGGGGGCTGGCTGGGGTACGCAGTATTTT.

This clone was seen a few times. The rearrangement links TRBV5-6 to TRBJ2-3; no reliable D call. The V gene's germline CDR1 is SGHDT and CDR2 YYEEEE. With 1 base removed from V and 5 bases from J, the gap between germline ends came to 20 bases. The CDR3 has 17 amino acids. The CDR3 reads CASSLLLWQVGGDTQYF. Written as DNA, the CDR3 is TGTGCCAGCAGCTTGCTCCTCTGGCAGGTTGGTGGAGATACGCAGTATTTT.

This clone was recorded a few times. V usage is TRBV28 and J usage is TRBJ2-7; 8 bases agree with TRBD1. Germline V gives CDR1 MDHEN, CDR2 SYDVKM. This CDR3 contains 15 residues. The V gene end was trimmed by 3 bases and the J gene end by 3 bases; junction bases not matched to a gene: 7. The CDR3 sequence is CASSFAGTGHYEQYF. The CDR3 coding sequence is TGTGCCAGCAGTTTCGCCGGGACAGGTCACTACGAGCAGTACTTC.

This clone has only a few counts. The V gene is TRBV21-1, the J gene TRBJ2-4; the table assigns TRBD2, which was not confirmed against the DNA. TRBV21-1 is listed as a pseudogene. This CDR3 has 17 residues. CDR3 sequence (DNA): TGTGCCAGCAGCAATAATTCCCCGCGCCTAGCCAAAAACATTCAGTACTTC. The encoded protein is CASSNNSPRLAKNIQYF.

This clone was observed a handful of times. The rearrangement links TRBV4-2 to TRBJ2-1; D remains unclear. Germline assignment: CDR1 LGHNA and CDR2 YNFKEQ. The V and J ends lost 1 base and 9 bases respectively, with 13 bases between them. CDR3 length: 14 residues. CDR3 coding DNA: TGTGCCAGCAGCCAAGTTGACCCCGTGTCTGAGCAGTTCTTC. It encodes CASSQVDPVSEQFF.

The CDR3 reads CASSKRFGYTF. CDR3 bases: TGTGCCAGCAGCAAACGATTCGGCTACACCTTC. This chain uses TRBV7-9 with TRBJ1-2; D gene unclear. V shed 5 bases and J shed 8 bases, with 9 bases lying between them. The germline CDR1 and CDR2 sequences are SEHNR and FQNEAQ (reference sequence). The length of the CDR3 is 11 residues.

The gene calls are TRBV5-1 and TRBJ1-4; a possible D gene is TRBD1 (6 bases). Trimming took off 2 bases at V and 7 bases at J, with 18 bases between the two ends. Germline lookup yields CDR1 SGHRS and CDR2 YFSETQ. The CDR3 has 16 amino acids. CDR3 in DNA: TGCGCCAGCAGCTTTGGGGCCACAGGGTTGGGTGAAAAACTGTTTTTT. Its protein is CASSFGATGLGEKLFF.

The chain couples TRBV5-1 to TRBJ1-3; D is ambiguous. This CDR3 is built from 16 residues. Trimming stripped 0 bases from V and 0 bases from J, with 10 bases between. The germline CDR1 and CDR2 sequences are SGHRS and YFSETQ. CDR3 DNA: TGCGCCAGCAGCTTGGAGGCGACCGGCTCTGGAAACACCATATATTTT. This codes for CASSLEATGSGNTIYF. The whole variable domain, filled in from reference TRBV5-1 and TRBJ1-3, reads KAGVTQTPRYLIKTRGQQVTLSCSPISGHRSVSWYQQTPGQGLQFLFEYFSETQRNKGNFPGRFSGRQFSNSRSEMNVSTLELGDSALYLCASSLEATGSGNTIYFGEGSWLTVV.